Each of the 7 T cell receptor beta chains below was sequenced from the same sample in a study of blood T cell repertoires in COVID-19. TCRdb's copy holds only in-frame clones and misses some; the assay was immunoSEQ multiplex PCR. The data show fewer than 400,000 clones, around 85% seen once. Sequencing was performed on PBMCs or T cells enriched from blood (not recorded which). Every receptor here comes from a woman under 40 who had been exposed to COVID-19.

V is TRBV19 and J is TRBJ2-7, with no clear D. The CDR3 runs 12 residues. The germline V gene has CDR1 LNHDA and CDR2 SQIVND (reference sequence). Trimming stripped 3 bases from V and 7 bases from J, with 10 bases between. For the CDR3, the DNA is TGTGCCAGTAGTATTCCCCCGGGTGAGCAGTACTTC. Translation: CASSIPPGEQYF.

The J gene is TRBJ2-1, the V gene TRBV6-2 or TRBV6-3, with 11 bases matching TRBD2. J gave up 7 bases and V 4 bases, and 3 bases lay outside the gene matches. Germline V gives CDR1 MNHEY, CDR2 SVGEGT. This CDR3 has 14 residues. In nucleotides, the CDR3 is TGTGCCAGCAGTTTACTAGCGGGGGATAATGAGCAGTTCTTC. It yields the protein CASSLLAGDNEQFF.

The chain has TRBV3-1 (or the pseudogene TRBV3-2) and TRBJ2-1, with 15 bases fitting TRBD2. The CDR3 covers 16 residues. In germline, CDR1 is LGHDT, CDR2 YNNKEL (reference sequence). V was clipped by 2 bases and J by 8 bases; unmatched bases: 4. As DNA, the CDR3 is TGTGCCAGCAGCCAACGGGGACTAGCGGGAGGAGATGAGCAGTTCTTC. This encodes CASSQRGLAGGDEQFF.

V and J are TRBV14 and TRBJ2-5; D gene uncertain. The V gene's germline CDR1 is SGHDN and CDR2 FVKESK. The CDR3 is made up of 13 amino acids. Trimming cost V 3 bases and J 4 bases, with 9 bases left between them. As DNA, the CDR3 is TGTGCCAGCAGCCACTTGCGTTCAGAGACCCAGTACTTC. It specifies CASSHLRSETQYF.

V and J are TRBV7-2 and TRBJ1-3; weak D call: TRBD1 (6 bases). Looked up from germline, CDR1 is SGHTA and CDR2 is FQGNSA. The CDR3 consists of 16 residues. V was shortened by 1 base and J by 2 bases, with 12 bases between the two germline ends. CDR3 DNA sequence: TGTGCCAGCAGCTTAGACCTTCGGACAGCTGGAAACACCATATATTTT. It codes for CASSLDLRTAGNTIYF.

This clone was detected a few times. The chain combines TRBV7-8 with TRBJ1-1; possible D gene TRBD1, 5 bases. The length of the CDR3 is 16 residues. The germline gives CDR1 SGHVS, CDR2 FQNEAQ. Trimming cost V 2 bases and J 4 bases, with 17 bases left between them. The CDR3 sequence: CASSLSGNGGGTEAFF. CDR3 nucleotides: TGTGCCAGCAGCTTAAGTGGGAATGGGGGGGGCACTGAAGCTTTCTTT.

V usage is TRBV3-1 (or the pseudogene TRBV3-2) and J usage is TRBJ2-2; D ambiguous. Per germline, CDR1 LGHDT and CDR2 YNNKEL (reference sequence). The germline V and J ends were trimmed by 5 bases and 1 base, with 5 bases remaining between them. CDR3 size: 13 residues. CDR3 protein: CASSRENTGELFF. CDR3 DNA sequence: TGTGCCAGCAGCAGAGAGAACACCGGGGAGCTGTTTTTT.